This note documents a single TCR beta chain sequence. The data were taken from a study of identical twins. V lost 5 bases and J lost 3, with 15 bases in between. This CDR3 comprises 15 residues. Carrying unique molecular identifiers, the cDNA also gained a universal primer site through template switching. TCRdb itself ran the 5' RACE reads through MiXCR, one entry per CDR3 protein. This sample has about 730,000 distinct CDR3 sequences, with 21% found just once. In addition, the sample was reused for a study of T cells expressing NK-cell markers. That investigation notes: With respect to HCMV, seven of the eight sequenced donors were seropositive, and one was seronegative. A handful of donors had dominant NKG2C+ clonotypes that comprised roughly 1.0-8% of their CD8+ T cells.

The clonotype comes from a woman aged 18-30 years in good health. This chain joins TRBV12-3 or TRBV12-4 and TRBJ2-3, with D tentatively TRBD1 (5 bases). The sample consisted of PBMCs. CDR3 in DNA: TGTGCCAGCAGTCCTCGAAATTCAGGGACAGATACGCAGTATTTT. It translates to CASSPRNSGTDTQYF.